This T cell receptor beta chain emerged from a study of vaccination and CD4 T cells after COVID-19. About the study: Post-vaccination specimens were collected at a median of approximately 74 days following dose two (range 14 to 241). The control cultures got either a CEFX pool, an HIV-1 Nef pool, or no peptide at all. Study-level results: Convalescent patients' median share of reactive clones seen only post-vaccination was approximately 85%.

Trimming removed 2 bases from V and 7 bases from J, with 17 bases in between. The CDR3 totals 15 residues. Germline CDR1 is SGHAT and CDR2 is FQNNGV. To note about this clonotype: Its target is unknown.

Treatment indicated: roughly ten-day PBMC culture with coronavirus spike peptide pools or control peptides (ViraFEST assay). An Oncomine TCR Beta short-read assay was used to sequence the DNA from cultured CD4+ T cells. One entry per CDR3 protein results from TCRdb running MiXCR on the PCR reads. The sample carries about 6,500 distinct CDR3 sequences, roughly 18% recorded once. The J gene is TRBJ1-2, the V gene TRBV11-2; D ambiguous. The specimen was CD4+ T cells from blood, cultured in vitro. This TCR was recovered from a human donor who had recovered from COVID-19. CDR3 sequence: CASSLLTGRDGGYTF. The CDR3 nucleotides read TGTGCCAGCAGCTTATTAACCGGCCGAGATGGTGGCTACACCTTC.